The entry below describes one T cell receptor (beta chain). These data belong to a study of neoadjuvant anti-PD-1 for oral cavity cancer. PBMC libraries mostly used roughly 500 ng of input genomic DNA, with six replicates per sample. Clones were sequenced by immunoSEQ multiplex PCR, and TCRdb holds only the in-frame ones, with some missing. Among 84,000 or so clones, 84% were seen once, and the ten largest hold about 2.9%. Patients were newly diagnosed with stage II-IVA oral cavity squamous cell carcinoma without prior systemic or radiation treatment. The germline CDR1 and CDR2 sequences are SEHNR and FQNEAQ (reference sequence). The junction had 10 bases not matched to a gene; V was cut back by 5 bases and J by 4 bases. The CDR3 length is 15 residues.

Sequencing used PBMCs, obtained before nivolumab (anti-PD-1) treatment. The V call is TRBV7-9, the J call TRBJ2-5, with 7 bases fitting TRBD2. This TCR was recovered from a person between 40 and 85 years old with oral cavity squamous cell carcinoma. The CDR3 nucleotides read TGTGCCAGCAGCCCCCGGGGAGGGTTCAGAGAGACCCAGTACTTC. It yields the protein CASSPRGGFRETQYF. Full variable domain (outside the CDR3, taken from reference TRBV7-9 and TRBJ2-5): DTGVSQNPRHKITKRGQNVTFRCDPISEHNRLYWYRQTLGQGPEFLTYFQNEAQLEKSRLLSDRFSAERPKGSFSTLEIQRTEQGDSAMYLCASSPRGGFRETQYFGPGTRLLVL.